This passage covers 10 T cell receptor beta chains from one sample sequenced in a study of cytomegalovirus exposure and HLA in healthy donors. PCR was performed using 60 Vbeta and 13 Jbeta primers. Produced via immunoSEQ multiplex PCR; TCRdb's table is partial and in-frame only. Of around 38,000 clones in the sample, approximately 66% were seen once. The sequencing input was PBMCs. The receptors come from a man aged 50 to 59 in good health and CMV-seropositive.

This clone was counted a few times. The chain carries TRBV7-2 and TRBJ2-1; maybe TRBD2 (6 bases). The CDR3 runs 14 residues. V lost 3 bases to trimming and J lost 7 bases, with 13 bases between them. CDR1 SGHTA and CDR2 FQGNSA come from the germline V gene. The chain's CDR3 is CASSFGRGLNEQFF. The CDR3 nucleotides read TGTGCCAGCAGCTTTGGGCGGGGCCTTAATGAGCAGTTCTTC.

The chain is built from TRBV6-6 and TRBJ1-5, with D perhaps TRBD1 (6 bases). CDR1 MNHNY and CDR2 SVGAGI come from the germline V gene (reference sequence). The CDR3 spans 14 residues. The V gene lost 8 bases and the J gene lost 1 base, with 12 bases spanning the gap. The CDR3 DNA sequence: TGTGCCAGCCTGCGGGGGGGCAGCAATCAGCCCCAGCATTTT. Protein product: CASLRGGSNQPQHF.

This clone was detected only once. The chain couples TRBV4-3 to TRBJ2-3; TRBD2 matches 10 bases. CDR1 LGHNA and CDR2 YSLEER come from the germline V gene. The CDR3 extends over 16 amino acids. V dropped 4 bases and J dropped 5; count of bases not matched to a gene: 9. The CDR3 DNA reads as TGCGCCAGCAGCCTCGCGGCGAGCGGGGGGGGAGATACGCAGTATTTT. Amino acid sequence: CASSLAASGGGDTQYF.

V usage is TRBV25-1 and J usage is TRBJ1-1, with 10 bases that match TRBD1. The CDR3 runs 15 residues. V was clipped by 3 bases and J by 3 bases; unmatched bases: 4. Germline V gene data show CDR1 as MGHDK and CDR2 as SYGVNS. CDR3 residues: CASSEDRGRDTEAFF. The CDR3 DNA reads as TGTGCCAGCAGTGAGGACAGGGGGAGGGACACTGAAGCTTTCTTT. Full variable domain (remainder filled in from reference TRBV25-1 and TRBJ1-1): EADIYQTPRYLVIGTGKKITLECSQTMGHDKMYWYQQDPGMELHLIHYSYGVNSTEKGDLSSESTVSRIRTEHFPLTLESARPSHTSQYLCASSEDRGRDTEAFFGQGTRLTVV.

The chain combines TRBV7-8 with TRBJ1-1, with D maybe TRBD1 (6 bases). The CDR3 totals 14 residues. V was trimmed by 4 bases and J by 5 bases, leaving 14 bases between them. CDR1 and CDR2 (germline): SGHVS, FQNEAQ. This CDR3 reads CASSSSPQGTEAFF. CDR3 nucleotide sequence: TGTGCCAGCAGCTCCAGTCCACAGGGAACTGAAGCTTTCTTT.

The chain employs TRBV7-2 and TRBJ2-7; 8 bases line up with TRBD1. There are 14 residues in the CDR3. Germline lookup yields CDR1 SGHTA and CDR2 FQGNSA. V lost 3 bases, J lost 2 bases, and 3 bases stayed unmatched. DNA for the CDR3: TGTGCCAGCAGCTTTGACAGGGGAGCCTACGAGCAGTACTTC. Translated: CASSFDRGAYEQYF.

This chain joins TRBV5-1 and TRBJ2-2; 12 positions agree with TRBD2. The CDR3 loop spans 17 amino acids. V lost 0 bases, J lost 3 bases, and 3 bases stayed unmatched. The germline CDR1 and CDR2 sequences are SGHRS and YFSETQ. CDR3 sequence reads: CASSLASGGAYTGELFF. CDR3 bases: TGCGCCAGCAGCTTGGCTAGCGGGGGGGCCTACACCGGGGAGCTGTTTTTT.

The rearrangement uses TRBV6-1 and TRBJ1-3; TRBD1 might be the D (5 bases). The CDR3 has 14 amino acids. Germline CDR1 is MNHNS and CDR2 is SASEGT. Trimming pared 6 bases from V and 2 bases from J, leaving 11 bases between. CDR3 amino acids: CASSAGQTGNTIYF. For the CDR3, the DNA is TGTGCCAGCAGCGCCGGACAAACTGGAAACACCATATATTTT.

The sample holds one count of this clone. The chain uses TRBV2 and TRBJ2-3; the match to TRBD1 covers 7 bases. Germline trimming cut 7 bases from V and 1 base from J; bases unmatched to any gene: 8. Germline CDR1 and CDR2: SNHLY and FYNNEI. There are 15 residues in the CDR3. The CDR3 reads CASKLIGTGTDTQYF. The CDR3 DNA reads TGTGCCAGCAAACTTATTGGGACAGGCACAGATACGCAGTATTTT.

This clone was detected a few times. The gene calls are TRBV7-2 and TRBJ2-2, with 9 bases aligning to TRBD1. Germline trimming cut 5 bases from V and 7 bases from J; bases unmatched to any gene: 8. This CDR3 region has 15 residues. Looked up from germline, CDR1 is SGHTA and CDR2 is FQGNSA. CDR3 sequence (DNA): TGTGCCAGCAGCCTATGGGACAGGGAAGGCGGGGAGCTGTTTTTT. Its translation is CASSLWDREGGELFF.